This T cell receptor beta chain emerged from a study of blood T cell repertoires in COVID-19. Study-wide background: From T cells, B-cell-depleted T cells, or PBMCs came the material, which was cDNA or gDNA.

Original handling: Reference gene primer amplification in the assay estimated nucleated cell counts. Libraries were prepared by immunoSEQ multiplex PCR; TCRdb keeps only in-frame clonotypes and omits some of them. The V and J calls and clone size are taken from that table; D and trimming were inferred from the DNA. The sample shows some 230,000 clones, around 84% of them seen only once. This sequence originates from a woman in her sixties who had recovered from COVID-19. What was sequenced was peripheral blood.

DNA for the CDR3: TGTGCCAGCAGTTTCAGGGGATGGCGGCAGCCCCAGCATTTT. As protein: CASSFRGWRQPQHF. V usage is TRBV28 and J usage is TRBJ1-5; D is possibly TRBD1 (6 bases). Trimming left V 3 bases short and J 7 bases short, with 13 bases between. The CDR3 loop spans 14 amino acids. Germline CDR1 and CDR2: MDHEN and SYDVKM.